One and the same sample provided the 28 T cell receptor beta chains below, sequenced in a study of T cell repertoires in cytomegalovirus infection. TCRdb reanalysed the reads using MiXCR and keeps one entry per CDR3 protein. Found here are fewer than 650,000 distinct CDR3 sequences, 40% of them singletons; the top ten hold more than 40%. No antigen has been identified for these receptors. Sequenced material: cultured PBMCs, taken from culture after CMV antigen stimulation. The receptors were gathered from a human donor in good health (CMV status not recorded). Some clones in this sample may be carry-over from other donors' samples.

This clonotype was found a few times. The chain uses TRBV20-1 and TRBJ2-3; unclear D gene. CDR1 is DFQATT and CDR2 is SNEGSKA in the germline V gene (reference sequence). With 6 bases removed from V and 6 bases from J, the gap between germline ends came to 19 bases. This CDR3 is 14 amino acids long. The CDR3 loop reads CSARNYLMGDTQYF. DNA for the CDR3: TGCAGTGCCCGGAACTATCTAATGGGTGATACGCAGTATTTT.

The V and J genes are TRBV12-3 or TRBV12-4 and TRBJ1-4; a weak D match, TRBD1 (6 bases). Trimming left V 8 bases short and J 7 bases short, with 17 bases between. The CDR3 loop spans 14 amino acids. CDR3 in amino acids: CASVEQGRAEKLFF. The CDR3 DNA reads as TGTGCCAGCGTAGAACAGGGTCGGGCTGAAAAACTGTTTTTT.

The chain recombines TRBV6-2 or TRBV6-3 with TRBJ2-7; TRBD1 is a possible D gene (6 bases). This CDR3 region has 14 residues. Germline V gene data show CDR1 as MNHEY and CDR2 as SVGEGT. V lost 5 bases, J lost 3 bases, and 14 bases lay in between. The CDR3 here is CASSGAQGIYEQYF. The CDR3 DNA follows: TGTGCCAGCAGTGGGGCTCAGGGGATCTACGAGCAGTACTTC.

This clonotype was counted a few times. This sequence joins TRBV7-9 and TRBJ2-5; 7 nucleotides line up with TRBD1. V dropped 5 bases and J dropped 4; count of bases not matched to a gene: 10. Germline V lookup: CDR1 SEHNR, CDR2 FQNEAQ (reference sequence). The length of the CDR3 is 15 residues. DNA of the CDR3: TGTGCCAGCAGCCGTACAGGGGCAATGGGAGAGACCCAGTACTTC. Protein: CASSRTGAMGETQYF. The full variable domain, its missing parts supplied by reference TRBV7-9 and TRBJ2-5, is DTGVSQNPRHKITKRGQNVTFRCDPISEHNRLYWYRQTLGQGPEFLTYFQNEAQLEKSRLLSDRFSAERPKGSFSTLEIQRTEQGDSAMYLCASSRTGAMGETQYFGPGTRLLVL.

The V and J genes are TRBV6-2 or TRBV6-3 and TRBJ2-1; D uncertain. Germline V gives CDR1 MNHEY, CDR2 SVGEGT. There are 11 residues in the CDR3. V gave up 3 bases and J gave up 11 bases, with 8 bases separating them. CDR3 sequence (DNA): TGTGCCAGCAGTTATAGGAGCCAGCAGTTCTTC. As protein: CASSYRSQQFF.

This sequence joins TRBV6-6 and TRBJ2-7; 7 bases are shared with TRBD1. The J segment lost 7 bases and the V segment lost 2 bases, leaving 5 bases of the junction unmatched. This CDR3 has 13 amino acids. Germline CDR1 and CDR2: MNHNY and SVGAGI (reference sequence). In nucleotides, the CDR3 is TGTGCCAGCAGTTACCGACAGGGACCAGAGCAGTACTTC. This sequence encodes CASSYRQGPEQYF.

This clonotype was detected ten times or more. J is TRBJ2-1 and V is TRBV7-2; D might be TRBD2 (6 bases). V was pared by 4 bases and J by 8 bases, with 15 bases between. This CDR3 spans 14 amino acids. Germline V CDR1 and CDR2: SGHTA, FQGNSA. This CDR3 reads CASSSAFWGDEQFF. CDR3 bases: TGTGCCAGCAGCTCAGCGTTCTGGGGGGATGAGCAGTTCTTC.

Only a few counts were recorded for this clonotype. J is TRBJ2-3 and V is TRBV11-2; D remains ambiguous. Between the trimmed V and J ends, which lost 5 bases and 3 bases, there was a span of 12 bases. CDR3 size: 14 residues. The germline V gene encodes CDR1 SGHAT and CDR2 FQNNGV. CDR3 in amino acids: CASSPSRATDTQYF. DNA of the CDR3: TGTGCCAGCAGCCCCTCTCGAGCGACAGATACGCAGTATTTT.

This clonotype has more than one count but fewer than ten. This rearrangement joins TRBV7-6 to TRBJ2-1, with 15 bases aligning to TRBD2. CDR1 is SGHVS, CDR2 FNYEAQ, per germline. V lost 5 bases to trimming and J lost 9 bases; unmatched junction nucleotides: 8. CDR3 length: 16 amino acids. CDR3 loop: CASSRGLAGGRGEQFF. CDR3 nucleotide sequence: TGTGCCAGCAGCCGGGGACTAGCGGGAGGACGGGGTGAGCAGTTCTTC. The variable domain in full, completed from reference TRBV7-6 and TRBJ2-1, reads GAGVSQSPRYKVTKRGQDVALRCDPISGHVSLYWYRQALGQGPEFLTYFNYEAQQDKSGLPNDRFSAERPEGSISTLTIQRTEQRDSAMYRCASSRGLAGGRGEQFFGPGTRLTVL.

This clonotype was seen a handful of times. The chain carries TRBV29-1 and TRBJ2-1; 8 nucleotides line up with TRBD2. Germline V gives CDR1 SQVTM, CDR2 ANQGSEA. This CDR3 is built from 13 residues. Unmatched junction bases numbered 4, after V lost 3 bases and J lost 6 bases. CDR3 residues: CSVDPGGGNEQFF. CDR3 DNA sequence: TGCAGCGTTGATCCGGGAGGGGGCAATGAGCAGTTCTTC.

This clonotype was observed many times. The V call is TRBV7-9, the J call TRBJ1-1; TRBD1 might be the D (5 bases). V lost 3 bases and J lost 3, with 8 bases in between. Germline V gene lookup returns CDR1 SEHNR and CDR2 FQNEAQ (reference sequence). The CDR3 is 13 amino acids. In nucleotides, the CDR3 is TGTGCCAGCAGCTTGGTAGGGGACACTGAAGCTTTCTTT. Translation gives CASSLVGDTEAFF. Combining the CDR3 with reference TRBV7-9 and TRBJ1-1 gives the whole variable domain DTGVSQNPRHKITKRGQNVTFRCDPISEHNRLYWYRQTLGQGPEFLTYFQNEAQLEKSRLLSDRFSAERPKGSFSTLEIQRTEQGDSAMYLCASSLVGDTEAFFGQGTRLTVV.

The CDR3 nucleotides read TGCGCCAGCAGCCAAGGGCTACAAGAATCCTACGAGCAGTACTTC. Translation gives CASSQGLQESYEQYF. The genes are TRBV4-3 and TRBJ2-7; D uncertain. CDR1 is LGHNA and CDR2 is YSLEER in the germline V gene. Trimming took off 1 base at V and 1 base at J, with 11 bases between the two ends. The CDR3 contains 15 residues.

This sequence joins TRBV6-2 or TRBV6-3 and TRBJ2-2; the D gene could be TRBD1 or TRBD2 (5 bases each). Looked up from germline, CDR1 is MNHEY and CDR2 is SVGEGT. The CDR3 consists of 13 residues. The V end was cut by 5 bases, the J end by 5 bases, with 9 bases between. In nucleotides, the CDR3 is TGTGCCAGCAGTCGAGGGGTGACCGGGGAGCTGTTTTTT. Protein: CASSRGVTGELFF.

The gene calls are TRBV11-2 and TRBJ2-1, with 15 bases that match TRBD2. Germline CDR1 reads SGHAT; CDR2 reads FQNNGV. V lost 7 bases to trimming and J lost 9 bases; unmatched junction nucleotides: 7. This CDR3 spans 15 amino acids. The CDR3 reads CASTRTSGREAEQFF. The CDR3 DNA reads TGTGCCAGCACCCGGACTAGCGGGAGGGAGGCTGAGCAGTTCTTC.

This clonotype has a handful of counts. The chain recombines TRBV6-5 with TRBJ1-4; 7 bases align to TRBD1. This CDR3 comprises 15 residues. Unmatched junction bases numbered 8, after V lost 4 bases and J lost 6 bases. The V gene's germline CDR1 is MNHEY and CDR2 SVGAGI. DNA for the CDR3: TGTGCCAGCAGTTCCGGGACAGTAGAGGATGAAAAACTGTTTTTT. This sequence encodes CASSSGTVEDEKLFF.

The CDR3 sequence is CASSQTRGQGYEQYF. The CDR3 nucleotides are TGCGCCAGCAGCCAGACGCGGGGACAGGGATACGAGCAGTACTTC. This chain connects TRBV4-3 to TRBJ2-7; 9 bases agree with TRBD1. This CDR3 has 15 amino acids. V dropped 3 bases and J dropped 4; count of bases not matched to a gene: 7. From germline, CDR1 is LGHNA and CDR2 YSLEER.

The chain combines TRBV6-6 with TRBJ1-3; D gene unclear. Trimming pared 8 bases from V and 1 base from J, leaving 9 bases between. The germline gives CDR1 MNHNY, CDR2 SVGAGI (reference sequence). There are 13 residues in the CDR3. In nucleotides, the CDR3 is TGTGCCAGCTGCGAAGCTTCTGGAAACACCATATATTTT. This sequence encodes CASCEASGNTIYF.

The chain has TRBV7-2 and TRBJ2-1, with no clear D. Germline assignment: CDR1 SGHTA and CDR2 FQGNSA. The CDR3 consists of 16 residues. The ends were cut back, 6 bases at V and 0 bases at J, with 15 bases in the middle. The CDR3 spells CASRRRLLSSYNEQFF. The CDR3 DNA reads TGTGCCAGCAGGCGTCGACTCCTTAGCTCCTACAATGAGCAGTTCTTC. Combining the CDR3 with reference TRBV7-2 and TRBJ2-1 gives the whole variable domain GAGVSQSPSNKVTEKGKDVELRCDPISGHTALYWYRQSLGQGLEFLIYFQGNSAPDKSGLPSDRFSAERTGGSVSTLTIQRTQQEDSAVYLCASRRRLLSSYNEQFFGPGTRLTVL.

The sample holds many counts of this clonotype. This chain uses TRBV7-2 with TRBJ2-1; D is perhaps TRBD2 (5 bases). Germline CDR1 SGHTA, CDR2 FQGNSA. This CDR3 has 14 amino acids. The ends were cut back, 1 base at V and 9 bases at J, with 13 bases in the middle. This CDR3 reads CASSLGGLEGEQFF. CDR3 in DNA: TGTGCCAGCAGCTTAGGAGGGCTAGAAGGTGAGCAGTTCTTC.

The V and J genes are TRBV7-8 and TRBJ2-5, with 7 bases aligning to TRBD1. The ends lost 6 bases at V and 4 bases at J; junction bases unmatched: 8. Germline CDR1 SGHVS, CDR2 FQNEAQ. CDR3 length: 14 residues. The CDR3 protein is CASRQTGVGETQYF. The CDR3 DNA follows: TGTGCCAGCAGACAAACAGGGGTGGGAGAGACCCAGTACTTC.

Written as DNA, the CDR3 is TGTGCCAGCAGCTCACCCGGCGGGGGTTTTGAGGAGACCCAGTACTTC. This gives the protein CASSSPGGGFEETQYF. The chain is built from TRBV7-8 and TRBJ2-5, with 7 bases that match TRBD2. CDR1 is SGHVS and CDR2 is FQNEAQ in the germline V gene. This CDR3 is 16 amino acids long. Trimming cost V 4 bases and J 5 bases; bases outside gene matches: 13. The variable domain in full, completed from reference TRBV7-8 and TRBJ2-5, reads GAGVSQSPRYKVAKRGQDVALRCDPISGHVSLFWYQQALGQGPEFLTYFQNEAQLDKSGLPSDRFFAERPEGSVSTLKIQRTQQEDSAVYLCASSSPGGGFEETQYFGPGTRLLVL.

The chain links TRBV20-1 to TRBJ2-3; 7 bases align to TRBD1. The CDR3 loop spans 14 amino acids. V shed 6 bases, J shed 0 bases, and the junction held 6 bases outside the gene matches. Germline assignment: CDR1 DFQATT and CDR2 SNEGSKA (reference sequence). The CDR3 loop is CSATGARSTDTQYF. The CDR3 DNA reads as TGCAGTGCAACAGGGGCAAGAAGCACAGATACGCAGTATTTT.

This sequence joins TRBV2 and TRBJ2-7; D perhaps matches TRBD1 (6 bases). This CDR3 is built from 14 residues. Germline V gives CDR1 SNHLY, CDR2 FYNNEI. Trimming left V 4 bases short and J 0 bases short, with 10 bases between. CDR3 sequence: CASSGDTSSYEQYF. The CDR3 nucleotides are TGTGCCAGCAGTGGGGACACAAGCTCCTACGAGCAGTACTTC.

The rearrangement links TRBV20-1 to TRBJ2-7, with TRBD1 matching over 7 bases. CDR3 size: 15 residues. CDR1 and CDR2 (germline): DFQATT, SNEGSKA (reference sequence). The V and J ends lost 3 bases and 3 bases, in that order; junction bases with no gene match: 11. The CDR3: CSASDAGQVSYEQYF. CDR3 sequence (DNA): TGCAGTGCTAGTGACGCCGGACAGGTCAGCTACGAGCAGTACTTC.

This clonotype was found once. The V gene is TRBV27, the J gene TRBJ1-2; a weak D match, TRBD1 (5 bases). V lost 6 bases to trimming and J lost 4 bases, with 12 bases between them. The CDR3 length is 13 residues. Germline CDR1 reads MNHEY; CDR2 reads SMNVEV (reference sequence). CDR3 coding DNA: TGTGCCAGCAGCGACGGGACTCGCTATGGCTACACCTTC. It translates to CASSDGTRYGYTF.

The chain has TRBV6-2 or TRBV6-3 and TRBJ2-7; no clear D. V was trimmed by 8 bases and J by 7 bases, leaving 9 bases between them. The CDR3 consists of 10 residues. From germline, CDR1 is MNHEY and CDR2 SVGEGT. The CDR3 reads CASPPKEQYF. The CDR3 nucleotides read TGTGCCAGCCCCCCTAAGGAGCAGTACTTC.

This clonotype has only a few counts. The V gene is TRBV7-9, the J gene TRBJ2-2, with D tentatively TRBD1 or TRBD2 (6 bases each). The V end was cut by 5 bases, the J end by 1 base, with 14 bases between. In germline, CDR1 is SEHNR, CDR2 FQNEAQ (reference sequence). The CDR3 runs to 16 residues. CDR3 loop: CASSPDGGQNTGELFF. The CDR3 DNA sequence: TGTGCCAGCAGCCCGGACGGGGGCCAGAACACCGGGGAGCTGTTTTTT.

The genes are TRBV4-1 and TRBJ2-7; 8 positions agree with TRBD1. V was clipped by 3 bases and J by 2 bases; unmatched bases: 6. The CDR3 loop spans 15 amino acids. CDR1 and CDR2 (germline): MGHRA, YSYEKL. The DNA of the CDR3 is TGCGCCAGCAGCCACGGACAGGGTTTCGCCTACGAGCAGTACTTC. This codes for CASSHGQGFAYEQYF.